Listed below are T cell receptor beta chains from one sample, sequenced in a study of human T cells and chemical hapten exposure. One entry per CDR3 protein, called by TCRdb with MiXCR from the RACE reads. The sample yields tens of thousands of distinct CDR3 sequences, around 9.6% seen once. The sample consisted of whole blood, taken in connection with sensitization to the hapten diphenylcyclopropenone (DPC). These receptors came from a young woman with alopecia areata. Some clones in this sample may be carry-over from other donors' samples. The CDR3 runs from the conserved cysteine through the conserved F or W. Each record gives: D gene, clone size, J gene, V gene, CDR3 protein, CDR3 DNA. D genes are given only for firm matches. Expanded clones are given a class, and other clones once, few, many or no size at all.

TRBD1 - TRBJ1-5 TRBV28 CAGTRTGGQPQHF TGTGCCGGAACACGGACAGGGGGTCAGCCCCAGCATTTT
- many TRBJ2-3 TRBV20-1 CSASALGDTQYF TGCAGTGCTAGCGCCCTTGGAGATACGCAGTATTTT
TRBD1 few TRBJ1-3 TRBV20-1 CSAARIQGGHTIYF TGCAGTGCCGCCAGAATACAGGGGGGGCACACCATATATTTT
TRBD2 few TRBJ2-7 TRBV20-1 CSATRSGTSGEQYF TGCAGTGCTACCCGATCCGGGACTAGCGGCGAGCAGTACTTC
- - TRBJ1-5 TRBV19 CASSIQDSNQPQHF TGTGCCAGTAGTATACAGGATAGCAATCAGCCCCAGCATTTT
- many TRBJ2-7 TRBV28 CASSFRGQSSDEQYF TGTGCCAGCAGTTTTCGGGGGCAGTCTAGCGACGAGCAGTACTTC
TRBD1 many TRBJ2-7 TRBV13 CASSPKGTGGEQYF TGTGCCAGCAGCCCCAAGGGGACAGGTGGCGAGCAGTACTTC
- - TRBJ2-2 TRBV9 CASSVASKATAGELFF TGTGCCAGCAGCGTAGCTTCTAAGGCCACGGCCGGGGAGCTGTTTTTT
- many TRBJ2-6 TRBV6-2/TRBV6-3 CASSGANVLTF TGTGCCAGCTCTGGGGCCAACGTCCTGACTTTC
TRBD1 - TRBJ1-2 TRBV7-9 CASSRGQAEGYTF TGTGCCAGCAGCCGGGGACAGGCGGAAGGCTACACCTTC
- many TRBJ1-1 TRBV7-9 CASSLSGSSTEAFF TGTGCCAGCAGCTTATCCGGGTCGAGCACTGAAGCTTTCTTT
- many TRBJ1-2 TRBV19 CASSIPRLTRGYTF TGTGCCAGTAGTATCCCAAGATTGACTAGAGGCTACACCTTC
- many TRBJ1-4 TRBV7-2 CASGRQLATNEKLFF TGTGCCAGCGGAAGACAGTTAGCAACTAATGAAAAACTGTTTTTT
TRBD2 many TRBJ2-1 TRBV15 CATSTPGLVHEQFF TGTGCCACCAGCACCCCGGGACTAGTCCATGAGCAGTTCTTC
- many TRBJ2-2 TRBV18 CASSPLGQSTRAGELFF TGTGCCAGCTCACCACTCGGTCAGTCAACGCGGGCCGGGGAGCTGTTTTTT
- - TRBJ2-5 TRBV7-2 CASTPRTEETQYF TGTGCCAGCACCCCAAGGACGGAAGAGACCCAGTACTTC
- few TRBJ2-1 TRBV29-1 CSVDPIGSYNEQFF TGCAGCGTTGACCCAATTGGTTCCTACAATGAGCAGTTCTTC
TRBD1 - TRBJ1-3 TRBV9 CASSSGGSGNTIYF TGTGCCAGCAGCTCAGGGGGATCTGGAAACACCATATATTTT
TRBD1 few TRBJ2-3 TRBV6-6 CASSYTETGRRDTQYF TGTGCCAGCAGTTACACGGAGACAGGGCGTCGAGATACGCAGTATTTT
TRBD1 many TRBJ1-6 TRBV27 CASRTGDNSPLHF TGTGCCAGCAGGACAGGGGATAATTCACCCCTCCACTTT
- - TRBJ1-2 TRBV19 CASSLSGGSDGYTF TGTGCCAGTAGCCTCTCGGGGGGATCGGATGGCTACACCTTC
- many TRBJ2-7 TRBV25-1 CARIRVPGTLTYEQYF TGTGCCAGGATAAGGGTCCCCGGGACACTCACCTACGAGCAGTACTTC
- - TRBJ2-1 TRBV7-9 CASSLGRGGSYNEQFF TGTGCCAGCAGCTTAGGTAGGGGGGGCTCCTACAATGAGCAGTTCTTC
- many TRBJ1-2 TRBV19 CASAHPNYGYTF TGTGCCAGCGCGCATCCTAACTATGGCTACACCTTC
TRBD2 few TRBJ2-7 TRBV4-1 CASSQSTSGVYEQYF TGCGCCAGCAGCCAATCGACTAGCGGGGTCTACGAGCAGTACTTC
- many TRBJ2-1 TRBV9 CASSVEQADNEQFF TGTGCCAGCAGCGTAGAGCAGGCCGACAATGAGCAGTTCTTC
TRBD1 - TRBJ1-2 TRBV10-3 CAMGDREHYGYTF TGTGCCATGGGGGACAGGGAGCACTATGGCTACACCTTC
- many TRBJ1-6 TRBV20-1 CSASFGSPLHF TGCAGTGCTAGCTTTGGTTCACCCCTCCACTTT
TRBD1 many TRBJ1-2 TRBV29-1 CSVGQGPNYGYTF TGCAGCGTTGGACAGGGCCCTAACTATGGCTACACCTTC
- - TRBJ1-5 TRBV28 CASSPPVPPQHF TGTGCCAGCAGTCCCCCAGTCCCGCCCCAGCATTTT
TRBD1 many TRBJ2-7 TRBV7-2 CASRFGTGREQYF TGTGCCAGCAGATTCGGGACAGGGCGGGAGCAGTACTTC
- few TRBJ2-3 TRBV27 CASSLSRQSDTQYF TGTGCCAGCAGTTTATCCCGACAGTCAGATACGCAGTATTTT
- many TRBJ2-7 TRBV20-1 CSASRQVGEQYF TGCAGTGCTTCCCGACAGGTAGGAGAGCAGTACTTC
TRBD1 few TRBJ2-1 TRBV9 CASSAGTGGWNEQFF TGTGCCAGCAGCGCTGGGACAGGGGGATGGAATGAGCAGTTCTTC
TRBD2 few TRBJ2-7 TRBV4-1 CASSQGTSGSVDEQYF TGCGCCAGCAGCCAAGGGACTAGCGGGAGTGTAGACGAGCAGTACTTC
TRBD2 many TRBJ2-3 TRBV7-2 CASSLGTSGRGDTQYF TGTGCCAGCAGCCTAGGGACTAGCGGGAGGGGAGATACGCAGTATTTT
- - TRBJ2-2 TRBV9 CASSRTESTGELFF TGTGCCAGCAGCCGGACAGAATCCACCGGGGAGCTGTTTTTT
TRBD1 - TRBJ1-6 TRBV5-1 CASSPRGGQHSPLHF TGCGCCAGCAGCCCGCGAGGGGGACAGCATTCACCCCTCCACTTT
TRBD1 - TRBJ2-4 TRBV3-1 CASSPGQGAAKNIQYF TGTGCCAGCAGTCCCGGACAGGGTGCAGCCAAAAACATTCAGTACTTC
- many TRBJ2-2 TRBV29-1 CSVYDGELFF TGCAGCGTCTATGATGGGGAGCTGTTTTTT
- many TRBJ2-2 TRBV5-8 CASSLSYGRTGELFF TGTGCCAGCAGCTTGTCGTATGGCCGGACCGGGGAGCTGTTTTTT
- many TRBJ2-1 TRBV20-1 CSARDIRWTYNEQFF TGCAGTGCTAGAGATATTAGGTGGACCTACAATGAGCAGTTCTTC
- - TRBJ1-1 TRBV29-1 CSVERTATEAFF TGCAGCGTTGAAAGGACAGCAACTGAAGCTTTCTTT
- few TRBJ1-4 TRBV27 CASSFWVLKATNEKLFF TGTGCCAGCAGTTTCTGGGTCTTGAAAGCAACTAATGAAAAACTGTTTTTT
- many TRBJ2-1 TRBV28 CASTRQSSFYNEQFF TGTGCCAGCACGCGACAGAGCTCATTTTACAATGAGCAGTTCTTC
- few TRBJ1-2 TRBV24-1 CATSDLTDGYTF TGTGCCACCAGTGATTTGACAGATGGCTACACCTTC